Below are 11 T cell receptor beta chains sequenced from a single sample in a study of radiation and T cells in renal cell carcinoma. Method: immunoSEQ multiplex PCR; TCRdb's copy keeps in-frame clones and lacks some. The data show about 86,000 clones, approximately 86% seen once. As to time point: blood 4 weeks post-SBRT, at nephrectomy. Regarding treatment: 15 Gy SBRT to primary tumor, nephrectomy 4 weeks later. The source was blood, collected from a patient whose treatment included radiotherapy and nephrectomy. The receptors derive from a man aged 50-59 years with renal cell carcinoma.

This chain links TRBV5-3 with TRBJ2-1; D might be TRBD2 (6 bases). TRBV5-3 has ORF status, its function being uncertain. V was pared by 9 bases and J by 0 bases, with 16 bases between. CDR3 length equals 15 residues. In DNA, the CDR3 is TGTGCCACGCAAGGAGGGACCAACTCCTACAATGAGCAGTTCTTC. Protein product: CATQGGTNSYNEQFF.

CDR3 in amino acids: CASNAPSSPLHF. In DNA, the CDR3 is TGTGCCAGCAATGCCCCAAGCTCACCCCTCCACTTT. The chain links TRBV2 to TRBJ1-6; D remains unclear. Germline-derived CDR1 and CDR2 are SNHLY and FYNNEI. Between the trimmed V and J ends, which lost 7 bases and 10 bases, there was a span of 11 bases. CDR3 length: 12 amino acids.

This clone was seen only a few times. The CDR3 loop is CASSIDRMNTEAFF. The CDR3 DNA is TGTGCCAGCAGTATCGACAGGATGAACACTGAAGCTTTCTTT. The chain combines TRBV27 with TRBJ1-1; D possibly corresponds to TRBD1 (6 bases). CDR3 length: 14 residues. The V and J ends lost 5 bases and 0 bases respectively, with 10 bases between them. Germline loops: CDR1 MNHEY, CDR2 SMNVEV (reference sequence).

This clone was detected a few times. This chain uses TRBV19 with TRBJ2-7; D perhaps matches TRBD1 (5 bases). Germline CDR1 is LNHDA and CDR2 is SQIVND (reference sequence). V shed 3 bases and J shed 4 bases, with 13 bases lying between them. This CDR3 is 14 amino acids long. The CDR3 region is CASSIRVGRYEQYF. DNA of the CDR3: TGTGCCAGTAGTATCAGGGTGGGTAGATACGAGCAGTACTTC.

The rearrangement links TRBV4-3 to TRBJ1-2, with 7 bases lining up with TRBD1. CDR3 size: 14 residues. Trimming took 2 bases from V and 2 from J; bases not matched to a gene: 2. CDR1 is LGHNA and CDR2 is YSLEER in the germline V gene. The CDR3 DNA follows: TGCGCCAGCAGCCAATCCAGGGGGAACTATGGCTACACCTTC. Translation: CASSQSRGNYGYTF.

V gene TRBV29-1 combines with J gene TRBJ2-1, with TRBD2 matching 10 bases. CDR1 is SQVTM, CDR2 ANQGSEA, per germline. Losses at the gene ends were 4 bases for V and 4 bases for J; bases not matched to a gene: 4. The CDR3 is 14 residues long. The CDR3 DNA sequence: TGCAGCGTTGCGGGACTAGCGCAATACAATGAGCAGTTCTTC. Translation gives CSVAGLAQYNEQFF.

The V and J genes are TRBV27 and TRBJ2-5; no clear D. This CDR3 is 14 amino acids long. V lost 5 bases, J lost 3 bases, and 13 bases lay in between. Germline CDR1 and CDR2: MNHEY and SMNVEV (reference sequence). The DNA of the CDR3 is TGTGCCAGCAGTCACCCTGGAAAGAAAGAGACCCAGTACTTC. Translating it yields CASSHPGKKETQYF.

CDR3 sequence (DNA): TGCGCCAGCAGCCTTGGGACTGGAAACACCATATATTTT. Translation: CASSLGTGNTIYF. The chain employs TRBV5-1 and TRBJ1-3; D ambiguous. This CDR3 is built from 13 residues. Per germline, CDR1 SGHRS and CDR2 YFSETQ. Trimming took 4 bases from V and 2 from J, leaving 7 bases between them.

This clone qualifies as medium-sized. This rearrangement joins TRBV5-4 to TRBJ1-2; no clear D. Trimming stripped 2 bases from V and 3 bases from J, with 11 bases between. This CDR3 has 14 amino acids. Germline V gene lookup returns CDR1 SGHNT and CDR2 YYREEE (reference sequence). CDR3 residues: CASSLGWEDYGYTF. In DNA, the CDR3 is TGTGCCAGCAGCTTAGGGTGGGAGGACTATGGCTACACCTTC.

The chain links TRBV10-3 to TRBJ1-5; weak D call: TRBD1 (5 bases). Trimming left V 0 bases short and J 1 base short, with 13 bases between. The CDR3 sequence is 17 residues long. CDR1 is ENHRY and CDR2 is SYGVKD in the germline V gene. CDR3 amino acids: CAISESGVRGSNQPQHF. The CDR3 DNA follows: TGTGCCATCAGTGAGTCGGGAGTACGGGGGAGCAATCAGCCCCAGCATTTT.

The chain combines TRBV7-2 with TRBJ2-1; possible D gene TRBD2, 6 bases. Germline V gene data show CDR1 as SGHTA and CDR2 as FQGNSA. V was clipped by 2 bases and J by 7 bases, with 15 bases between them. The CDR3 has 15 amino acids. This chain's CDR3 is CASSLYTGEYNEQFF. In nucleotides, the CDR3 is TGTGCCAGCAGCTTATATACGGGAGAGTATAATGAGCAGTTCTTC. The full variable domain, its missing parts supplied by reference TRBV7-2 and TRBJ2-1, is GAGVSQSPSNKVTEKGKDVELRCDPISGHTALYWYRQSLGQGLEFLIYFQGNSAPDKSGLPSDRFSAERTGGSVSTLTIQRTQQEDSAVYLCASSLYTGEYNEQFFGPGTRLTVL.